This TCR beta chain was obtained from a study of OX40 agonist ivuxolimab in advanced cancers. Study-wide background: The patients received ivuxolimab by intravenous route every 2 weeks at 0.01 to 10 mg/kg.

This clone appeared a single time. Repertoires were generated with immunoSEQ multiplex PCR, while TCRdb's copy carries only in-frame clones and drops some. This table holds roughly 43,000 clones, around 86% found once. V was cut by 5 bases and J by 4 bases, with 15 bases left in between. The V gene's germline CDR1 is MNHEY and CDR2 SMNVEV (reference sequence). The length of the CDR3 is 14 residues. The sequence derives from an adult with an advanced solid tumor such as melanoma, head and neck, liver or kidney cancer. Here the sequenced sample was CD4+ or CD8+ T cells sorted from blood, taken in a trial of the OX40 agonist ivuxolimab. V is TRBV27 and J is TRBJ2-7; D ambiguous. DNA for the CDR3: TGTGCCAGCAGTCCCTATGATGTAGCTTACGAGCAGTACTTC. It encodes CASSPYDVAYEQYF.